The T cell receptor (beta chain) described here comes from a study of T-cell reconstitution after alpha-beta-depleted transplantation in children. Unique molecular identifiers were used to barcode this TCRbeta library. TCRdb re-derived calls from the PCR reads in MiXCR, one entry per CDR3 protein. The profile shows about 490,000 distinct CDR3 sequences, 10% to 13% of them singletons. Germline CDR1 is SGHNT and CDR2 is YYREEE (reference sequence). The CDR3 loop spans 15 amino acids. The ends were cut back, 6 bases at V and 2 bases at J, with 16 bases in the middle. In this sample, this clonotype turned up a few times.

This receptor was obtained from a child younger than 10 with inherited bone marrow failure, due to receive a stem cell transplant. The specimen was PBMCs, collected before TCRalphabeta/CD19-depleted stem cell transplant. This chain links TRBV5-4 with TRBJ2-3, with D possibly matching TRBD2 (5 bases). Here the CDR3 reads CASKEGGIFTDTQYF. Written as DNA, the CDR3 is TGTGCCAGCAAGGAAGGAGGTATCTTCACAGATACGCAGTATTTT.